These 4 T cell receptor beta chains were all obtained from the same sample, sequenced in a study of molecular identifiers for immune sequencing clone quantification. Each CDR3 protein is one row after TCRdb ran MiXCR on the PCR reads. The table has fewer than 350,000 distinct CDR3 sequences, roughly 23% seen once. The sample comprised naive CD8+ T cells from blood, with Jurkat cell RNA spiked in. The subset here: FACS-sorted CD8+CD4-CCR7+CD45RA+ naive T cells. The receptors derive from a human donor in good health. Some libraries in this study had Jurkat cell RNA spiked in.

This clonotype was detected ten times or more. The chain couples TRBV7-8 to TRBJ2-3; weak D call: TRBD1 (5 bases). V lost 1 base, J lost 1 base, and 15 bases lay in between. The CDR3 runs to 17 residues. Per the germline V gene, CDR1 is SGHVS and CDR2 is FQNEAQ. The CDR3 DNA reads TGTGCCAGCAGCTTAGAGCGTTCGGGCAGGGGCACAGATACGCAGTATTTT. It is translated as CASSLERSGRGTDTQYF.

This clonotype came up many times. The chain combines TRBV7-2 with TRBJ2-3; 8 nucleotides agree with TRBD2. CDR3 length equals 14 residues. Germline values: CDR1 SGHTA, CDR2 FQGNSA. The V and J ends lost 6 bases and 4 bases, in that order; junction bases with no gene match: 6. The DNA for the CDR3 is TGTGCCAGCAGTACCCCGGGAGGGTCAGATACGCAGTATTTT. Encoded protein: CASSTPGGSDTQYF.

This clonotype was seen at least ten times. Germline is not matched at one junction end, which may reflect a read error. This rearrangement joins TRBV7-2 to TRBJ2-7, with D possibly being TRBD2 (5 bases). The V gene's germline CDR1 is SGHTA and CDR2 FQGNSA. This CDR3 is 14 amino acids long. The CDR3 sequence: CASSIATGTYEQYF. CDR3 bases: TGTGCCAGCAGCATAGCGACGGGAACCTACGAGCAGTACTTC. The whole variable domain, remainder taken from reference TRBV7-2 and TRBJ2-7, is GAGVSQSPSNKVTEKGKDVELRCDPISGHTALYWYRQSLGQGLEFLIYFQGNSAPDKSGLPSDRFSAERTGGSVSTLTIQRTQQEDSAVYLCASSIATGTYEQYFGPGTRLTVT.

This clonotype showed up just a few times. The rearrangement joins TRBV12-3 or TRBV12-4 to TRBJ2-3; TRBD2 aligns across 8 bases. With 5 bases clipped from V and 0 bases from J, the junction kept 4 bases outside the gene matches. The CDR3 totals 15 residues. CDR3 residues: CASSPGGTSTDTQYF. In nucleotides, the CDR3 is TGTGCCAGCAGTCCGGGGGGGACTAGCACAGATACGCAGTATTTT.